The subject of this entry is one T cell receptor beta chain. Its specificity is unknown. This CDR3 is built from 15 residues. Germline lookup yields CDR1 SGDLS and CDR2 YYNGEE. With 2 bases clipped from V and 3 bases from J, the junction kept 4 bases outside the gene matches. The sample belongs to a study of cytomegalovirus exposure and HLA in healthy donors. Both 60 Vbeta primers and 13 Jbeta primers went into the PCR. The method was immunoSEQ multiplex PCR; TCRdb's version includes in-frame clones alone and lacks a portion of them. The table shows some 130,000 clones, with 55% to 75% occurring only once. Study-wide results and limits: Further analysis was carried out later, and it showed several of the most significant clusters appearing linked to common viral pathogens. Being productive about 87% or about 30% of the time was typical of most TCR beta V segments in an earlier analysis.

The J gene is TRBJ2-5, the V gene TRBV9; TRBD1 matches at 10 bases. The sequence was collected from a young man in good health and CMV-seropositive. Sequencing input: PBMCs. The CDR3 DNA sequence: TGTGCCAGCAGCGTTCTTGGGACAGGGGAAGAGACCCAGTACTTC. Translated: CASSVLGTGEETQYF.